The rows below give T cell receptor beta chains drawn from one sample of a study of T cell responses to AZD1222 COVID-19 vaccine. Data came from immunoSEQ multiplex PCR; TCRdb stores just in-frame clones and leaves some out. Here the sample spans roughly 150,000 clones, approximately 90% being singletons. Sequenced here: peripheral blood, sampled 28 days after the second AZD1222 dose. The receptor source for this set is an adult who received the AZD1222 COVID-19 vaccine. The CDR3 runs from the conserved cysteine through the conserved F or W. Each record gives: J gene, D gene, clone size, V gene, CDR3 DNA, CDR3 protein. A D gene is named only where the DNA matches it firmly. A row's size may be missing; if present it is once, few, many or a size class.

j_call: TRBJ2-7; d_call: TRBD1; clone_size: few; v_call: TRBV9; cdr3_nt: TGTGCCAGCAGCTTCGGTGACAGGGGGGGTTACGAGCAGTACTTC; cdr3_aa: CASSFGDRGGYEQYF
j_call: TRBJ2-2; d_call: TRBD2; clone_size: .; v_call: TRBV10-3; cdr3_nt: TGTGCCACTCTTAAGGGACTAGCGGGGGCCAACACCGGGGAGCTGTTTTTT; cdr3_aa: CATLKGLAGANTGELFF
j_call: TRBJ1-5; d_call: TRBD1; clone_size: .; v_call: TRBV19; cdr3_nt: TGTGCCAGTACTAAGGACAGGGATCAGCCCCAGCATTTT; cdr3_aa: CASTKDRDQPQHF
j_call: TRBJ1-1; d_call: TRBD1; clone_size: .; v_call: TRBV28; cdr3_nt: TGTGCCAGCATCTCTGAGACAGGGGCCACTGAAGCTTTCTTT; cdr3_aa: CASISETGATEAFF
j_call: TRBJ2-7; d_call: TRBD2; clone_size: .; v_call: TRBV13; cdr3_nt: TGTGCCAGCAGCTTCTGGGCTAGCGGGAGTCTTCCCGAGCAGTACTTC; cdr3_aa: CASSFWASGSLPEQYF
j_call: TRBJ2-3; d_call: TRBD1; clone_size: .; v_call: TRBV9; cdr3_nt: TGTGCCAGCAGCCCCAGACAGGGGTCAGATACGCAGTATTTT; cdr3_aa: CASSPRQGSDTQYF
j_call: TRBJ2-5; d_call: .; clone_size: .; v_call: TRBV24-1; cdr3_nt: TGTGCCACCAGTGACCGGTCCCCGAACCAAGAGACCCAGTACTTC; cdr3_aa: CATSDRSPNQETQYF
j_call: TRBJ2-7; d_call: TRBD1; clone_size: .; v_call: TRBV7-8; cdr3_nt: TGTGCCAGCATGGGACAGGGGATTAGGGAGCAGTACTTC; cdr3_aa: CASMGQGIREQYF
j_call: TRBJ2-2; d_call: .; clone_size: .; v_call: TRBV11-2; cdr3_nt: TGTGCCAGCAGCTTGGGGGCCGTGAACACCGGGGAGCTGTTTTTT; cdr3_aa: CASSLGAVNTGELFF
j_call: TRBJ2-3; d_call: TRBD2; clone_size: once; v_call: TRBV6-6; cdr3_nt: TGTGCCATTCTAGCGGACCCTAGCACAGATACGCAGTATTTT; cdr3_aa: CAILADPSTDTQYF
j_call: TRBJ1-5; d_call: .; clone_size: .; v_call: TRBV30; cdr3_nt: TGTGCCTGGAGTGGGGACAGCAATCAGCCCCAGCATTTT; cdr3_aa: CAWSGDSNQPQHF
j_call: TRBJ2-2; d_call: .; clone_size: once; v_call: TRBV5-1; cdr3_nt: TGCGCCAGCAGCCCTCCGGGATTATATCACACCGGGGAGCTGTTTTTT; cdr3_aa: CASSPPGLYHTGELFF
j_call: TRBJ1-1; d_call: .; clone_size: .; v_call: TRBV4-2; cdr3_nt: TGTGCCAGCAGCCAAGAGTCCAGGGGAGGCACTGAAGCTTTCTTT; cdr3_aa: CASSQESRGGTEAFF
j_call: TRBJ2-7; d_call: TRBD1; clone_size: .; v_call: TRBV2; cdr3_nt: TGTGCCAGCAGAAAAACGGGACAGGGGGCCTACGAGCAGTACTTC; cdr3_aa: CASRKTGQGAYEQYF
j_call: TRBJ2-2; d_call: .; clone_size: few; v_call: TRBV11-1; cdr3_nt: TGTGCCAGCAGCTTTTTGCACGGGGGTGAGCCCGGGGAGCTGTTTTTT; cdr3_aa: CASSFLHGGEPGELFF